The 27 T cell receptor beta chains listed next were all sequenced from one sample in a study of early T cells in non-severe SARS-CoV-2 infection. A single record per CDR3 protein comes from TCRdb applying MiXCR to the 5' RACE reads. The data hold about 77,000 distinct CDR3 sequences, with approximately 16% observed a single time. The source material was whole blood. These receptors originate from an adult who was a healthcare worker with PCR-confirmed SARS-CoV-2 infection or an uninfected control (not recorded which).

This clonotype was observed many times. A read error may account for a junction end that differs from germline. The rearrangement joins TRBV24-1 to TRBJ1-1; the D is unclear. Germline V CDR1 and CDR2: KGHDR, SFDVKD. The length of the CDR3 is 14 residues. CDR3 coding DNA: TGTGCCACCTCCTATGGGCTCCCGAACACTGAAGCCTTCTTT. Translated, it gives CATSYGLPNTEAFF.

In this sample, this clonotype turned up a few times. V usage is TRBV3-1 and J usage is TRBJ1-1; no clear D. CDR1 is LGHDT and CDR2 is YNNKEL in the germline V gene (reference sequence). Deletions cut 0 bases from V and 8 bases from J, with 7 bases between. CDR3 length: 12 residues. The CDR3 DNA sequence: TGTGCCAGCAGCCAAGATATGACAGAAGCTTTCTTT. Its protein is CASSQDMTEAFF.

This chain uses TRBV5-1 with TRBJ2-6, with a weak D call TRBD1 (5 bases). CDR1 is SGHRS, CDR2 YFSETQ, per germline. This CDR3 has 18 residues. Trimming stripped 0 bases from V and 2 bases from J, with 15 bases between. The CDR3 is CASSLGQMSAPGANVLTF. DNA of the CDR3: TGCGCCAGCAGCTTGGGACAGATGAGTGCTCCTGGGGCCAACGTCCTGACTTTC.

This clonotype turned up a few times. The chain's CDR3 is CASSSPDRGLTEAFF. The DNA of the CDR3 is TGTGCCAGCAGTTCACCGGACAGGGGGCTCACTGAAGCTTTCTTT. The V gene is TRBV27, the J gene TRBJ1-1; 11 nucleotides agree with TRBD1. The CDR3 is 15 residues long. Trimming cost V 4 bases and J 4 bases; bases outside gene matches: 5. CDR1 MNHEY and CDR2 SMNVEV come from the germline V gene (reference sequence).

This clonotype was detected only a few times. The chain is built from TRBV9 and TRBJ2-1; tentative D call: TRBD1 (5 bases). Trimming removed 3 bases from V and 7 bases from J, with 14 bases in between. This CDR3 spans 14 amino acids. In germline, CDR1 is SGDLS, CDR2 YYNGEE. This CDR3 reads CASSATIRANEQFF. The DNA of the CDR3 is TGTGCCAGCAGCGCAACAATCAGGGCGAATGAGCAGTTCTTC. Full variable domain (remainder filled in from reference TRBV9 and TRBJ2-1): DSGVTQTPKHLITATGQRVTLRCSPRSGDLSVYWYQQSLDQGLQFLIQYYNGEERAKGNILERFSAQQFPDLHSELNLSSLELGDSALYFCASSATIRANEQFFGPGTRLTVL.

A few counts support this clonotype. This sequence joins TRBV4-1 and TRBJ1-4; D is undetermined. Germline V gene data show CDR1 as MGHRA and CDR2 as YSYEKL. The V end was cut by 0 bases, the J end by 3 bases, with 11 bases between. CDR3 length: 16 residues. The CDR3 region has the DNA TGCGCCAGCAGCCAAGATACGGGGTTAGCTAATGAAAAACTGTTTTTT. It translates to CASSQDTGLANEKLFF.

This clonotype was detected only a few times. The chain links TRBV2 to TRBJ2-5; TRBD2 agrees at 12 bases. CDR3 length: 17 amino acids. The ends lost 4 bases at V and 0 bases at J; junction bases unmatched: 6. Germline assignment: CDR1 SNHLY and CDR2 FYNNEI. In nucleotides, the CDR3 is TGTGCCAGCAGTGCTAGCGGGGGGGCCCGGTACCAAGAGACCCAGTACTTC. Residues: CASSASGGARYQETQYF.

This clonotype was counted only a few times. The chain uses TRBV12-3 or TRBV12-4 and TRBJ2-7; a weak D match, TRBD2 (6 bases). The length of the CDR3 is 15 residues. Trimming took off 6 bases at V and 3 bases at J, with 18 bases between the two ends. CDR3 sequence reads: CASSSEPGLIYEQYF. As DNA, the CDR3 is TGTGCCAGCAGCTCGGAGCCGGGACTGATCTACGAGCAGTACTTC.

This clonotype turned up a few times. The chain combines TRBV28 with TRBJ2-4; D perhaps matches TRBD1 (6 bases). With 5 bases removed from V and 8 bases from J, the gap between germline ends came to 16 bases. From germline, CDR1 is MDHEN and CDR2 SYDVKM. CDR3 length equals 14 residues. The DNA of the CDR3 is TGTGCCAGCAGTCCCCCAGGGGCGCGGGACATTCAGTACTTC. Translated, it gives CASSPPGARDIQYF.

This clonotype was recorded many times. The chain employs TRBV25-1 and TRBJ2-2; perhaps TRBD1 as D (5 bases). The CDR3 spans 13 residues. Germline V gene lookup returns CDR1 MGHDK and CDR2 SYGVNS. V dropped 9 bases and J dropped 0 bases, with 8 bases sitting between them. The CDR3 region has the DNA TGTGCCAGTGACAGCGCGAACACCGGGGAGCTGTTTTTT. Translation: CASDSANTGELFF.

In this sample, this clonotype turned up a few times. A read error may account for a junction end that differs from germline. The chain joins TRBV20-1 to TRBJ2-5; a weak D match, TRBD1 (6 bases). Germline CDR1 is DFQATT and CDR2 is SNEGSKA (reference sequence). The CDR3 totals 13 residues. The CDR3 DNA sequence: TGCAGTGCTGGAGACAGGCTTCAGGAGACCCAGTACTTC. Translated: CSAGDRLQETQYF.

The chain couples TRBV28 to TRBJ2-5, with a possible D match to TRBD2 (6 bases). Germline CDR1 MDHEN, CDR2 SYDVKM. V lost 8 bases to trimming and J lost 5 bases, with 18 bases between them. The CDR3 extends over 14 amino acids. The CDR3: CASSNGGTGETQYF. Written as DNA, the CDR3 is TGTGCCAGCTCCAATGGGGGGACCGGGGAGACCCAGTACTTC.

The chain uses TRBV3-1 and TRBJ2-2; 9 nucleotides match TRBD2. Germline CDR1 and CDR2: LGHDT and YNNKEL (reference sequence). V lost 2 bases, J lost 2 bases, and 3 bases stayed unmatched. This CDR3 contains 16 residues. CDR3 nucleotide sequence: TGTGCCAGCAGCCAACGACTAGCGGCTAACACCGGGGAGCTGTTTTTT. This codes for CASSQRLAANTGELFF.

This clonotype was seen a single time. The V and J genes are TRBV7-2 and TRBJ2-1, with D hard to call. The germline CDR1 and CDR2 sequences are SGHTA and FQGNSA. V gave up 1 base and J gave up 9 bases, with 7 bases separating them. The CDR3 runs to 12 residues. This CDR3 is CASSLGYLEQFF. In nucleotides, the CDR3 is TGTGCCAGCAGCTTAGGCTACCTTGAGCAGTTCTTC.

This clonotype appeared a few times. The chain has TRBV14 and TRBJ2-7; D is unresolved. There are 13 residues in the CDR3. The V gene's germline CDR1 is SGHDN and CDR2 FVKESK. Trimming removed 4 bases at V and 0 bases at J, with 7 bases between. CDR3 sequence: CASSLVTSYEQYF. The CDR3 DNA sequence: TGTGCCAGCAGCCTAGTCACCTCCTACGAGCAGTACTTC.

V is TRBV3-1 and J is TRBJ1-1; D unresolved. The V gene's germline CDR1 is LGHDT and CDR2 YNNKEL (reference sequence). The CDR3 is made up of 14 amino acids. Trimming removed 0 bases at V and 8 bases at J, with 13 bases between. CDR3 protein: CASSQDVGLREAFF. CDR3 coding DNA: TGTGCCAGCAGCCAAGATGTAGGCCTAAGGGAAGCTTTCTTT.

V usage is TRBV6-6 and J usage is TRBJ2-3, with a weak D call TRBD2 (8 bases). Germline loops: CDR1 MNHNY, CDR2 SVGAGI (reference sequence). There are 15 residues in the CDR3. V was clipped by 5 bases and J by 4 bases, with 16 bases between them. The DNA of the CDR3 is TGTGCCAGCAGTCCCGGGGGGGGGACAGCAGATACGCAGTATTTT. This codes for CASSPGGGTADTQYF.

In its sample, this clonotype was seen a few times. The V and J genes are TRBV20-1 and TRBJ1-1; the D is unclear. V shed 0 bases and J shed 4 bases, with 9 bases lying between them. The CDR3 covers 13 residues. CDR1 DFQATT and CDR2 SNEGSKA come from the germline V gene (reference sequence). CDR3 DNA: TGCAGTGCTAGAGATAAGGGTAGCACTGAAGCTTTCTTT. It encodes CSARDKGSTEAFF.

The CDR3 nucleotides are TGTGCCAGCAGCTTAGATGGACCTCAAGAGACCCAGTACTTC. The encoded protein is CASSLDGPQETQYF. The V gene is TRBV7-9, the J gene TRBJ2-5; D unclear. The germline CDR1 and CDR2 sequences are SEHNR and FQNEAQ (reference sequence). Trimming cost V 1 base and J 2 bases, with 8 bases left between them. The CDR3 runs to 14 residues.

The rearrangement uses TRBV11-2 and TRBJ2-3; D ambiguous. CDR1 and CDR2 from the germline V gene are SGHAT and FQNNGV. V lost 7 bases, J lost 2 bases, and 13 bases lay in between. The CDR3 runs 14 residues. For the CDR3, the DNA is TGTGCCAGCACTATTGGTGTTTTCACAGATACGCAGTATTTT. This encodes CASTIGVFTDTQYF.

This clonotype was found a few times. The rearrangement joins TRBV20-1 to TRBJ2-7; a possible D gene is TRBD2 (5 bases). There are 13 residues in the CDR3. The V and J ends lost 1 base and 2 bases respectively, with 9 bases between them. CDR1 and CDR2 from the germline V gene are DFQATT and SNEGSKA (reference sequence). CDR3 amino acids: CSARGLTTYEQYF. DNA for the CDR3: TGCAGTGCTAGAGGATTGACTACCTACGAGCAGTACTTC.

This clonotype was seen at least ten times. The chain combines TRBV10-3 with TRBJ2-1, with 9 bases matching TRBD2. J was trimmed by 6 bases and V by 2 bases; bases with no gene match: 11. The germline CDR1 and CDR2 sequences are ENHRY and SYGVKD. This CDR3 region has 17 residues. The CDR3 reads CAISETVSGRKGNEQFF. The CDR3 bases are TGTGCCATCAGTGAGACCGTTAGCGGGAGAAAGGGCAATGAGCAGTTCTTC.

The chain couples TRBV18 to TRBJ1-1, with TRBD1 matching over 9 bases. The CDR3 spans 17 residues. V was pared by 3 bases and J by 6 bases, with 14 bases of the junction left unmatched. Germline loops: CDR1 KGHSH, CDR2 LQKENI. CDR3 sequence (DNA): TGTGCCAGCTCACCCCCGGGACAGGGCGGGGGTAGTTCTGAAGCTTTCTTT. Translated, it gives CASSPPGQGGGSSEAFF.

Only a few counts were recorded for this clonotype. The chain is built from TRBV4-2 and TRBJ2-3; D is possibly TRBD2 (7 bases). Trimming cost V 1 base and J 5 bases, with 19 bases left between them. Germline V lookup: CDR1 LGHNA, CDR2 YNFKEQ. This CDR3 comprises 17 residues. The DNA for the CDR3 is TGTGCCAGCAGCCAAGCGGTGGTCGGGGGGCCTGGAGATACGCAGTATTTT. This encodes CASSQAVVGGPGDTQYF.

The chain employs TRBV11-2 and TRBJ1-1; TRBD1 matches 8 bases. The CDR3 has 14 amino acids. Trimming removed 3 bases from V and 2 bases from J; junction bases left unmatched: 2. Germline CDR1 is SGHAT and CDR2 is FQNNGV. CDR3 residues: CASSFGQGNTEAFF. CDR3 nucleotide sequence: TGTGCCAGCAGCTTCGGACAGGGCAACACTGAAGCTTTCTTT.

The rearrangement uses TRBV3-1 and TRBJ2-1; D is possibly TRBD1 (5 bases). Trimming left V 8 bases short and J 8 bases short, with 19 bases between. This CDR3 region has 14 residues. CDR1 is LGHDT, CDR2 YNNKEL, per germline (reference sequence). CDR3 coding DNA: TGTGCCAGCGGGGCCCGGCTGACTTATTATGAGCAGTTCTTC. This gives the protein CASGARLTYYEQFF.

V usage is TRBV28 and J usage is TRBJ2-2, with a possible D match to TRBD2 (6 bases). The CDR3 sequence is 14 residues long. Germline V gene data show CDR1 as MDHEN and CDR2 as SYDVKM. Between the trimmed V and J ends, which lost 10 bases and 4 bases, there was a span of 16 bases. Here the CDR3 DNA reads TGTGCCACCCGGGGGAGGCTAGCCACCGGGGAGCTGTTTTTT. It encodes CATRGRLATGELFF.